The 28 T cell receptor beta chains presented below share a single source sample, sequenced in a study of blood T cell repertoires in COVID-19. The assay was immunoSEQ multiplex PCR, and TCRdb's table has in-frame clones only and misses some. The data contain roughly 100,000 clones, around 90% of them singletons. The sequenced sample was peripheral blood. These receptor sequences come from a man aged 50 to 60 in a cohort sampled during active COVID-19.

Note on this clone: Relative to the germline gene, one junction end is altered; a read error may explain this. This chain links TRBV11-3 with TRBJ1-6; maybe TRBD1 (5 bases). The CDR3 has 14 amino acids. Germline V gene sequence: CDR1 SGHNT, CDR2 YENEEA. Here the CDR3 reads CASSLFRDNSPLHF. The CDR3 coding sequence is TGTGCCAGCAGCTTATTCAGGGATAACTCACCCCTCCACTTT.

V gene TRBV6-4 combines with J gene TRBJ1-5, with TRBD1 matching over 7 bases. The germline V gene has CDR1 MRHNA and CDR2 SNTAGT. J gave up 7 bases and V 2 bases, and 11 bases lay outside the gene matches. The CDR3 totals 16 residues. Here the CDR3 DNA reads TGTGCCAGCAGTGACCAAGAGACAGGGCAGGGCCAGCCCCAGCATTTT. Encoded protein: CASSDQETGQGQPQHF.

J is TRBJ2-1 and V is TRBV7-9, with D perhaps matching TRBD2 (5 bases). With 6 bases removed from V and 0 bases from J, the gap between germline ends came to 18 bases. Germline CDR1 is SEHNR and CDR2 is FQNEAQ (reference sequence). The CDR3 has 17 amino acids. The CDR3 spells CASSRTTGISSYNEQFF. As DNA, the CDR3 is TGTGCCAGCAGTCGCACAACCGGGATCAGCTCCTACAATGAGCAGTTCTTC.

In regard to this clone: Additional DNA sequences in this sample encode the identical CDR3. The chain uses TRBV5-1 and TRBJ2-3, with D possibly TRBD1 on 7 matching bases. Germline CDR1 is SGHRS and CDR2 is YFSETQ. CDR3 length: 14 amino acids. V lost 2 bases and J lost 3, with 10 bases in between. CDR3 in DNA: TGCGCCAGCAGCTTTCAGGGGGGAACAGATACGCAGTATTTT. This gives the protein CASSFQGGTDTQYF.

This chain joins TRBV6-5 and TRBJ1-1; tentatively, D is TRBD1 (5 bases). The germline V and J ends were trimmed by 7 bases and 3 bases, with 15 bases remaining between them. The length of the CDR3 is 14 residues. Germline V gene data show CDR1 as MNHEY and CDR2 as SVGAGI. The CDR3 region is CASNGRGRDTEAFF. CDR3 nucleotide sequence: TGTGCCAGCAATGGGAGGGGTAGGGACACTGAAGCTTTCTTT.

DNA of the CDR3: TGTGCCAGCAGTTCCCAGGGGACAGGGCTCAACTACAATGAGCAGTTCTTC. Its translation is CASSSQGTGLNYNEQFF. This rearrangement joins TRBV6-2 or TRBV6-3 to TRBJ2-1; the match to TRBD1 covers 9 bases. From germline, CDR1 is MNHEY and CDR2 SVGEGT. The junction had 10 bases not matched to a gene; V was cut back by 4 bases and J by 3 bases. The CDR3 extends over 17 amino acids.

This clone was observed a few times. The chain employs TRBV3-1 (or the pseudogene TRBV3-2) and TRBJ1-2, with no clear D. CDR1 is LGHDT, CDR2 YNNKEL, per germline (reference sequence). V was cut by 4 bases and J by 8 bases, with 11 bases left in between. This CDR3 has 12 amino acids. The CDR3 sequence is CASSLGQRGYTF. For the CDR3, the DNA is TGTGCCAGCAGCCTGGGCCAACGGGGCTACACCTTC.

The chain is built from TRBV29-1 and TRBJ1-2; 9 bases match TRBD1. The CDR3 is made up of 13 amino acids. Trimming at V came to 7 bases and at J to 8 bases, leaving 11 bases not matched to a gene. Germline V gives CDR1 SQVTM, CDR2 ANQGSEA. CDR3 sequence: CSADDRTGVGYTF. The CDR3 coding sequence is TGCAGCGCCGACGATAGGACAGGGGTAGGCTACACCTTC.

This chain's CDR3 is CASRTGAGGYTF. CDR3 bases: TGTGCCAGCAGGACAGGGGCGGGTGGCTACACCTTC. The gene calls are TRBV6-6 and TRBJ1-2; 8 positions match TRBD1. Germline V CDR1 and CDR2: MNHNY, SVGAGI (reference sequence). This CDR3 comprises 12 residues. V lost 6 bases, J lost 7 bases, and 4 bases stayed unmatched.

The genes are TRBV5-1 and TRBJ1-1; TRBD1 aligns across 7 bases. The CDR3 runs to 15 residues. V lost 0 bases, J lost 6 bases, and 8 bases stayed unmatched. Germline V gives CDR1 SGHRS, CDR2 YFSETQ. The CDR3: CASSLVTGVGPEAFF. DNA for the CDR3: TGCGCCAGCAGCTTGGTAACAGGGGTGGGCCCTGAAGCTTTCTTT.

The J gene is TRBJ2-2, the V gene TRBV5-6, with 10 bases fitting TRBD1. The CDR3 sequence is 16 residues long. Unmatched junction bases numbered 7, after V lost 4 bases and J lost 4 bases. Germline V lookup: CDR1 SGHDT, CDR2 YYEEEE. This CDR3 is CASSATGTGVTGELFF. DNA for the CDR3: TGTGCCAGCAGCGCAACCGGGACAGGGGTCACCGGGGAGCTGTTTTTT.

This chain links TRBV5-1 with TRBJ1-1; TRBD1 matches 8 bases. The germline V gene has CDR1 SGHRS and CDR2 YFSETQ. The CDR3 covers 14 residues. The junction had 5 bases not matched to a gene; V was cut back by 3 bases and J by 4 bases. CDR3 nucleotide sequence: TGCGCCAGCAGCTGGAGGACAGGGTCCACTGAAGCTTTCTTT. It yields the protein CASSWRTGSTEAFF.

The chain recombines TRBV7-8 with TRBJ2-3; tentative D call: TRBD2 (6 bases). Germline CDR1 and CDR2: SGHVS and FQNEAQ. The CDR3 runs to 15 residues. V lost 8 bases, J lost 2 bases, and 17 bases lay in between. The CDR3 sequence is CASDPQAGLTDTQYF. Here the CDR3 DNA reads TGTGCCAGCGACCCCCAAGCGGGCCTCACAGATACGCAGTATTTT.

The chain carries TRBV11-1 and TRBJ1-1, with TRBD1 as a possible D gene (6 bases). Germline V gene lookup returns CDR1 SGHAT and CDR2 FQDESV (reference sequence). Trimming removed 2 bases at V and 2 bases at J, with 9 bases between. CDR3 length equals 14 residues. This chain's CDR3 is CASSLQGFNTEAFF. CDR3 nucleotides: TGTGCCAGCAGCTTACAGGGGTTCAACACTGAAGCTTTCTTT.

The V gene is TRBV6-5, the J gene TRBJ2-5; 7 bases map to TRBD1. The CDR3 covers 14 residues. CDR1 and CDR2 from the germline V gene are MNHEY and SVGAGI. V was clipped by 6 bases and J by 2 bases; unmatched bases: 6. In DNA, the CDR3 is TGTGCCAGCAGCCCGGACAGGATTCAAGAGACCCAGTACTTC. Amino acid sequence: CASSPDRIQETQYF.

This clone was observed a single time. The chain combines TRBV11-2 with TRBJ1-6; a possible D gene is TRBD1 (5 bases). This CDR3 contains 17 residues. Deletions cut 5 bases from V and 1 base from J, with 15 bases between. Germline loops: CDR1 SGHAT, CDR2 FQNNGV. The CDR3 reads CASSPREGRSYNSPLHF. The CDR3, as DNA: TGTGCCAGCAGCCCTCGGGAGGGGCGGTCCTATAATTCACCCCTCCACTTT.

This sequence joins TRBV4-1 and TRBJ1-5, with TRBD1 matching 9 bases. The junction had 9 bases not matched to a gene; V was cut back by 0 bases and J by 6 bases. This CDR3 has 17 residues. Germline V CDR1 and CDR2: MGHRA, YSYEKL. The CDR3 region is CASSQDETGGAFQPQHF. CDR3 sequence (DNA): TGCGCCAGCAGCCAAGATGAGACAGGGGGAGCGTTTCAGCCCCAGCATTTT.

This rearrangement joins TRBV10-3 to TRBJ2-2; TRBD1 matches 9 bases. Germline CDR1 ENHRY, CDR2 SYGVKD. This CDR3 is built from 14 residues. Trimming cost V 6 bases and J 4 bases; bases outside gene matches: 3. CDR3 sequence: CAIRGQGGTGELFF. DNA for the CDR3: TGTGCCATCAGGGGACAGGGTGGCACCGGGGAGCTGTTTTTT.

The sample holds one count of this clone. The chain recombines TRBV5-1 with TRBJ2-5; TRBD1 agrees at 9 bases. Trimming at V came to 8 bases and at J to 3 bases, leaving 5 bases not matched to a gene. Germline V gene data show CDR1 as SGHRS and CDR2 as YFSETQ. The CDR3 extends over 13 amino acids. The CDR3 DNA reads TGCGCCAGTCGGACAGGGGACGAAGAGACCCAGTACTTC. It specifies CASRTGDEETQYF. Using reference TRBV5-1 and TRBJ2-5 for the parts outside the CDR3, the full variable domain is KAGVTQTPRYLIKTRGQQVTLSCSPISGHRSVSWYQQTPGQGLQFLFEYFSETQRNKGNFPGRFSGRQFSNSRSEMNVSTLELGDSALYLCASRTGDEETQYFGPGTRLLVL.

CDR3 sequence reads: CASSESRTSGDRETQYF. As DNA, the CDR3 is TGTGCCAGCAGTGAGTCTAGGACTAGCGGGGATCGGGAGACCCAGTACTTC. The chain links TRBV25-1 to TRBJ2-5, with 12 bases matching TRBD2. The trim removed 3 bases at V and 5 bases at J, leaving 10 bases unmatched. The length of the CDR3 is 17 residues. Germline V gene data show CDR1 as MGHDK and CDR2 as SYGVNS.

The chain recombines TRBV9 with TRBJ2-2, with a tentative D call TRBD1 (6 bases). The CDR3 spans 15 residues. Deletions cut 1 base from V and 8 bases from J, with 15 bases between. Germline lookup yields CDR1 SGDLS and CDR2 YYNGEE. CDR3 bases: TGTGCCAGCAGCGTAATGGCACAGGGAGTAGGGGAGCTGTTTTTT. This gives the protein CASSVMAQGVGELFF.

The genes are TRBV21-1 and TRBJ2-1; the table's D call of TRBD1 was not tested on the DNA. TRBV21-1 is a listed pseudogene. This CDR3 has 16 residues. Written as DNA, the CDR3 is TGTGCCAGCAGCACCCAATTACAGGGTTGGGTCAATGAGCAGTTCTTC. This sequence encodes CASSTQLQGWVNEQFF.

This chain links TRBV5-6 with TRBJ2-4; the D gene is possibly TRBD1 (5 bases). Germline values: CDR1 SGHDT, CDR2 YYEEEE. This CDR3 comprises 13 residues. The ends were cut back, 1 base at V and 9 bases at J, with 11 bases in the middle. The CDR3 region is CASSLRQSGIQYF. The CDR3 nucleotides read TGTGCCAGCAGCTTGCGACAGTCGGGCATTCAGTACTTC.

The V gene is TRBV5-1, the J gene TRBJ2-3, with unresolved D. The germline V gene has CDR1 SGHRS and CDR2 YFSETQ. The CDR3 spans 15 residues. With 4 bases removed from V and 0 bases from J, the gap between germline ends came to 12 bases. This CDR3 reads CASSPAGPSTDTQYF. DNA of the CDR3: TGCGCCAGCAGCCCAGCAGGCCCCAGCACAGATACGCAGTATTTT.

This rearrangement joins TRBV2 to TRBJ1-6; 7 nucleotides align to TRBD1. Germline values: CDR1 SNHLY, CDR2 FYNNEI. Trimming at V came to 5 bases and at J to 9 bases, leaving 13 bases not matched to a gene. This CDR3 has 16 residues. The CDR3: CASSTRQGLSPSPLHF. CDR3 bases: TGTGCCAGCAGTACCCGACAGGGTCTATCTCCTTCACCCCTCCACTTT.

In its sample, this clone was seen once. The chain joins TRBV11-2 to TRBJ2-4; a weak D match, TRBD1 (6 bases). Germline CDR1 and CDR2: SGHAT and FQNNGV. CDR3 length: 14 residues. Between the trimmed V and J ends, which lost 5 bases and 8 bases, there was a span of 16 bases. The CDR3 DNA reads TGTGCCAGCAGCGCCGTACAGGGTTCGGACATTCAGTACTTC. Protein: CASSAVQGSDIQYF.

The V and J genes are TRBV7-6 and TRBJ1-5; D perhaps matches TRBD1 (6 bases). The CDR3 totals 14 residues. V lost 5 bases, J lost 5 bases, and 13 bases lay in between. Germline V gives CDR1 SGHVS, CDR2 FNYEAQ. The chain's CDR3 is CASSRQGSDQPQHF. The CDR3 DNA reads TGTGCCAGCAGCCGTCAGGGGTCGGATCAGCCCCAGCATTTT.

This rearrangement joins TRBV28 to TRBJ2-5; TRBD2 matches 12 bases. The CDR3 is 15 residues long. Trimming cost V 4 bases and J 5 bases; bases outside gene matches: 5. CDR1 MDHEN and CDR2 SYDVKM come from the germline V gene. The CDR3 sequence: CASSSLAGGVETQYF. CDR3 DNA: TGTGCCAGCAGTTCCCTAGCGGGGGGGGTGGAGACCCAGTACTTC.